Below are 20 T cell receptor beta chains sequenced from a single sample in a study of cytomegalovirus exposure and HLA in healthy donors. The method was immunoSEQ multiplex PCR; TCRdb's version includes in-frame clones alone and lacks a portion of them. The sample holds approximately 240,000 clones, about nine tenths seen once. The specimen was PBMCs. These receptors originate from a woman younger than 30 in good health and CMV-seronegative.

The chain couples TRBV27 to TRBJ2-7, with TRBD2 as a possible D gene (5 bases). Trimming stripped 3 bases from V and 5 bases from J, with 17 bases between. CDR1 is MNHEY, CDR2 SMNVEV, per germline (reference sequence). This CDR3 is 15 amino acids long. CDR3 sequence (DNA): TGTGCCAGCAGTTTGACCGCGAGGGCGCGGGACGAGCAGTACTTC. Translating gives CASSLTARARDEQYF.

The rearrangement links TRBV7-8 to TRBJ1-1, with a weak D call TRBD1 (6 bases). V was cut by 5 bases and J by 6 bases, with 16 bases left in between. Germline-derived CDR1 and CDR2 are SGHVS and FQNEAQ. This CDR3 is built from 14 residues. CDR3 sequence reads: CASSLSGAMPEAFF. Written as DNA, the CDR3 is TGTGCCAGCAGCCTATCAGGGGCGATGCCTGAAGCTTTCTTT.

The CDR3 region has the DNA TGTGCCAGCAGTTTAACCGCCGCCCGGGACAGAGAAGATGGCTACACCTTC. Its translation: CASSLTAARDREDGYTF. This sequence joins TRBV28 and TRBJ1-2, with TRBD1 matching over 7 bases. The CDR3 extends over 17 amino acids. Germline V gene data show CDR1 as MDHEN and CDR2 as SYDVKM. V was clipped by 2 bases and J by 6 bases; unmatched bases: 15.

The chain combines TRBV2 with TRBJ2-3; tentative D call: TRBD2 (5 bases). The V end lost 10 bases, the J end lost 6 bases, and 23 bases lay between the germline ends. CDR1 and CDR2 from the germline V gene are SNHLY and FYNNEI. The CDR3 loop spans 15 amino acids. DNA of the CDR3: TGTGCCAACCTTGGACTGGGCGTCCTTGGGGATACGCAGTATTTT. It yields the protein CANLGLGVLGDTQYF.

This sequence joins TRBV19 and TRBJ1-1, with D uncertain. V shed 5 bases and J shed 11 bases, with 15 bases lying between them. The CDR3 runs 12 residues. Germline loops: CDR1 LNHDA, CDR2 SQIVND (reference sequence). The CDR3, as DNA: TGTGCCAGTAGTTTCACAGCATCTGGGGCTTTCTTT. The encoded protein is CASSFTASGAFF.

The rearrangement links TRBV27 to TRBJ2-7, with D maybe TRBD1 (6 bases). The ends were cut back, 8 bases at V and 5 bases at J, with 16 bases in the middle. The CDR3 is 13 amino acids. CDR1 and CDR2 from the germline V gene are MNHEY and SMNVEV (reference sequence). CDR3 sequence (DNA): TGTGCCAGCCGGACAGCGGCAAAGGACGAGCAGTACTTC. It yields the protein CASRTAAKDEQYF.

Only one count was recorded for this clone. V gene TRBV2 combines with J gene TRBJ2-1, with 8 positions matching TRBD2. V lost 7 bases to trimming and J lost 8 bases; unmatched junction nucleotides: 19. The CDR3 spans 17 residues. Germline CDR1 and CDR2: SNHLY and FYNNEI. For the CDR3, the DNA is TGTGCCAGCACCGAAGTGGGGGGGTGGCGGGAGGCAGATGAGCAGTTCTTC. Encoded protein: CASTEVGGWREADEQFF.

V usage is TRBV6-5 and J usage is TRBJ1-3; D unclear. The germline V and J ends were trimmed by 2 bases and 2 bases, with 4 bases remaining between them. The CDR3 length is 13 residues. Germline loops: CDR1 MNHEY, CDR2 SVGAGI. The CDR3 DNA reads TGTGCCAGCAGTTACCGGGCTGGAAACACCATATATTTT. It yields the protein CASSYRAGNTIYF.

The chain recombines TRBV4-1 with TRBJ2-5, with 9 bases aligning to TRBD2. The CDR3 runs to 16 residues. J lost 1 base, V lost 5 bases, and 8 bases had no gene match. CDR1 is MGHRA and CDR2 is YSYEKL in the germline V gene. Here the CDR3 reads CASSVVAGVVQETQYF. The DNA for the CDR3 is TGCGCCAGCAGCGTCGTAGCGGGAGTGGTCCAAGAGACCCAGTACTTC.

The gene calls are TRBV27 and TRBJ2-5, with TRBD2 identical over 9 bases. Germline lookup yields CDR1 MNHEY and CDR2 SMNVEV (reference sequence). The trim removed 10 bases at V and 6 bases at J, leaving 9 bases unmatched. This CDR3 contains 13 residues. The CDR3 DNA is TGTGCCACATCCGCGGGAGGGATCAAGACCCAGTACTTC. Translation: CATSAGGIKTQYF.

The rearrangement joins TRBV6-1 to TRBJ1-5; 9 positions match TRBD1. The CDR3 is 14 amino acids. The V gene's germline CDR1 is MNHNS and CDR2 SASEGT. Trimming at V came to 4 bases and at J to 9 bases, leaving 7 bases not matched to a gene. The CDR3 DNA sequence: TGTGCCAGCAGTGGGGACAGGGCCTGGATGCCCCAGCATTTT. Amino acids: CASSGDRAWMPQHF.

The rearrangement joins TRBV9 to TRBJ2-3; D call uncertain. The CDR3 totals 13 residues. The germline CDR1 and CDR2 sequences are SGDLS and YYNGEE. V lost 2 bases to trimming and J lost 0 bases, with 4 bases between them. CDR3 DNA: TGTGCCAGCAGCGTCTTTAGCACAGATACGCAGTATTTT. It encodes CASSVFSTDTQYF.

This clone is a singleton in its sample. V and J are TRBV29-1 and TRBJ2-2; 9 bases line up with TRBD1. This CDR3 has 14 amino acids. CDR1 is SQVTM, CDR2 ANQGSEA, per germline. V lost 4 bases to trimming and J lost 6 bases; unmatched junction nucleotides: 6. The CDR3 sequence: CSVGVQGASGELFF. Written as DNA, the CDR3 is TGCAGCGTTGGGGTACAGGGGGCGTCCGGGGAGCTGTTTTTT.

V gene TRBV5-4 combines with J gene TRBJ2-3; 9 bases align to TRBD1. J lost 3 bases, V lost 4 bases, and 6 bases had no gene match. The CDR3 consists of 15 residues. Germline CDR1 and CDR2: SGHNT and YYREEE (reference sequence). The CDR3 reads CASSPGQGRTDTQYF. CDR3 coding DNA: TGTGCCAGCAGCCCGGGACAGGGTCGGACAGATACGCAGTATTTT.

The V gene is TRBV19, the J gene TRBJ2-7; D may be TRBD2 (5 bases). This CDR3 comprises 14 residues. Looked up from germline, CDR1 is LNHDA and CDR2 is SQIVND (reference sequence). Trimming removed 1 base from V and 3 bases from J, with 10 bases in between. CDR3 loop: CASSIGADYYEQYF. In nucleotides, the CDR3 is TGTGCCAGTAGTATAGGGGCAGACTACTACGAGCAGTACTTC. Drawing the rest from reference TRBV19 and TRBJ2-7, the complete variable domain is DGGITQSPKYLFRKEGQNVTLSCEQNLNHDAMYWYRQDPGQGLRLIYYSQIVNDFQKGDIAEGYSVSREKKESFPLTVTSAQKNPTAFYLCASSIGADYYEQYFGPGTRLTVT.

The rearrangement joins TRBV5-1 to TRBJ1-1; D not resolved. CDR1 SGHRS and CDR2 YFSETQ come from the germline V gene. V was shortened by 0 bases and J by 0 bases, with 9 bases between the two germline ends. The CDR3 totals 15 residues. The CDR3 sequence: CASSLETGMNTEAFF. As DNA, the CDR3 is TGCGCCAGCAGCTTGGAGACGGGGATGAACACTGAAGCTTTCTTT.

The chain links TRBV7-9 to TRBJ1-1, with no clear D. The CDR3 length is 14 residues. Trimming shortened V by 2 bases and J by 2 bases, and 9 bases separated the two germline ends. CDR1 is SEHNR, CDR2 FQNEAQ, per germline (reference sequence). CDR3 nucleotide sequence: TGTGCCAGCAGCTTAAGCTTGCGTAACACTGAAGCTTTCTTT. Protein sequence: CASSLSLRNTEAFF.

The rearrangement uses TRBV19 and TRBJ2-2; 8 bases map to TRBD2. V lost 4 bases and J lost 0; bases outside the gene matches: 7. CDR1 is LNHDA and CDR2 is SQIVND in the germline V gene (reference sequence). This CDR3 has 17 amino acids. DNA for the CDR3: TGTGCCAGTAGTAGTGGGACGGGAGGGGCGAACACCGGGGAGCTGTTTTTT. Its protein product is CASSSGTGGANTGELFF.

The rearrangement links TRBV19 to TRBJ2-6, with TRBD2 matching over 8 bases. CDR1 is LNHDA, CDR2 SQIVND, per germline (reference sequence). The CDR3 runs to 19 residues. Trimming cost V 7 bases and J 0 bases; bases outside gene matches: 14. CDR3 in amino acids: CASMSIHGAGGSGANVLTF. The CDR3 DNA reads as TGTGCCAGTATGAGCATTCATGGTGCGGGGGGCTCTGGGGCCAACGTCCTGACTTTC. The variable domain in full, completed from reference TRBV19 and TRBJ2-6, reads DGGITQSPKYLFRKEGQNVTLSCEQNLNHDAMYWYRQDPGQGLRLIYYSQIVNDFQKGDIAEGYSVSREKKESFPLTVTSAQKNPTAFYLCASMSIHGAGGSGANVLTFGAGSRLTVL.

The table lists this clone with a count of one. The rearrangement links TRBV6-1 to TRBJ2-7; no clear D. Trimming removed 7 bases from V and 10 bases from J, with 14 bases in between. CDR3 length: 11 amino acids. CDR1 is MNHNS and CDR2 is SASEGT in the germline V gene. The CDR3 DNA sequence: TGTGCCAGCACCTCTTGGGCCCATCAGTACTTC. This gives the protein CASTSWAHQYF.